This TCR beta chain was sequenced in a study of OX40 agonist ivuxolimab in advanced cancers. Study-wide background: Of the patients, three showed partial responses, one with hepatocellular carcinoma and two with cutaneous melanoma. Study-level points and caveats: Among T cells, CD8+ cells averaged more expanded clones than CD4+ cells. Clonal expansion by week 6 occurred in CD4+ and CD8+ blood T cells (at 0.1 to 3.0 mg/kg).

This CDR3 region has 16 residues. The V gene lost 2 bases and the J gene lost 1 base, with 15 bases spanning the gap. Germline loops: CDR1 SGHDT, CDR2 YYEEEE. Using immunoSEQ multiplex PCR, the repertoire was profiled, and TCRdb retains in-frame clones only, with some absent. This sample yields about 50,000 clones, of which 80% to 95% are seen a single time; approximately 25% belongs to the top ten. This clone has a single count. Its cognate antigen is unknown. This TCR was sampled from an adult with an advanced solid tumor such as melanoma, head and neck, liver or kidney cancer. The V call is TRBV5-6, the J call TRBJ2-5; D might be TRBD2 (6 bases). The sample here was CD4+ or CD8+ T cells sorted from blood, taken in a trial of the OX40 agonist ivuxolimab. The CDR3 region is CASSLTLAHVQETQYF. The CDR3 region has the DNA TGTGCCAGCAGCTTAACCCTAGCGCACGTCCAAGAGACCCAGTACTTC.